Shown below are 22 T cell receptor beta chains from a single sample sequenced in a study of CXCR3-negative and CXCR3-positive naive CD8 T cells. Libraries of TRB cDNA were made by 5' RACE and carried UMIs. Reanalyzing the 5' RACE reads, TCRdb keeps one entry per CDR3 protein, without DNA. Listed are about 48,000 distinct CDR3 sequences; over 12% falls within the top ten. What was sequenced was memory CD8+ T cells from blood. These TCRs come from a human donor in good health. Some clones in this sample may be carry-over from other donors' samples.

This chain joins TRBV29-1 and TRBJ2-7; there is no DNA to check the TCRdb D call of TRBD1. The CDR3 sequence is 15 residues long. In germline, CDR1 is SQVTM, CDR2 ANQGSEA. CDR3 in amino acids: CSVLQLKGQWYEQYF.

V usage is TRBV28 and J usage is TRBJ2-7; TCRdb lists TRBD2, though no DNA is available to test this call. The CDR3 totals 15 residues. Germline values: CDR1 MDHEN, CDR2 SYDVKM. CDR3 region: CASSRTSGGAYEQYF.

The chain combines TRBV7-2 with TRBJ2-1; TCRdb lists TRBD1, though no DNA is available to test this call. CDR1 and CDR2 (germline): SGHTA, FQGNSA. The CDR3 totals 16 residues. This CDR3 is CASSSNPGQENNEQFF. The full variable domain, with the rest looked up from reference TRBV7-2 and TRBJ2-1, is GAGVSQSPSNKVTEKGKDVELRCDPISGHTALYWYRQSLGQGLEFLIYFQGNSAPDKSGLPSDRFSAERTGGSVSTLTIQRTQQEDSAVYLCASSSNPGQENNEQFFGPGTRLTVL.

The genes are TRBV29-1 and TRBJ2-7; TCRdb gives TRBD1 as the D gene, but with no DNA this cannot be confirmed. Per the germline V gene, CDR1 is SQVTM and CDR2 is ANQGSEA. This CDR3 comprises 12 residues. The CDR3 here is CSGKGQRSEQYF.

The chain is built from TRBV7-8 and TRBJ2-4; checking the TCRdb D call of TRBD2 is not possible without DNA. This CDR3 contains 19 residues. CDR1 is SGHVS, CDR2 FQNEAQ, per germline. The CDR3 is CASSLRGLAGGPAKNIQYF.

The chain's CDR3 is CASSADDGDNEQFF. The chain employs TRBV12-3 or TRBV12-4 and TRBJ2-1. The CDR3 runs 14 residues.

The chain has TRBV30 and TRBJ2-7; TCRdb's assignment of TRBD2 cannot be checked, as there is no DNA. This CDR3 has 13 residues. The V gene's germline CDR1 is GTSNPN and CDR2 SVGIG (reference sequence). The CDR3 region is CASRTSGTYEQYF.

V and J are TRBV21-1 and TRBJ1-4; TCRdb outputs TRBD1, but without DNA this stays unchecked. TRBV21-1 is a recognized pseudogene. The CDR3 extends over 21 amino acids. The CDR3 loop reads CASSKSLRTGNKQTTNEKLFF.

The chain combines TRBV6-4 with TRBJ2-1; TCRdb's D call of TRBD1 is untestable without DNA. CDR1 is MRHNA and CDR2 is SNTAGT in the germline V gene. This CDR3 has 16 amino acids. CDR3 in amino acids: CASSDSGLLALGEQFF.

V is TRBV29-1 and J is TRBJ1-1. CDR1 is SQVTM, CDR2 ANQGSEA, per germline. The CDR3 is made up of 12 amino acids. The CDR3 sequence: CSVMGPFPEAFF. The full variable domain, completed using reference TRBV29-1 and TRBJ1-1, is SAVISQKPSRDICQRGTSLTIQCQVDSQVTMMFWYRQQPGQSLTLIATANQGSEATYESGFVIDKFPISRPNLTFSTLTVSNMSPEDSSIYLCSVMGPFPEAFFGQGTRLTVV.

The chain carries TRBV6-2 or TRBV6-3 and TRBJ1-5; TCRdb reports TRBD1, a call that lacks DNA to check it against. Per germline, CDR1 MNHEY and CDR2 SVGEGT. The CDR3 consists of 14 residues. CDR3 protein: CASSQDRYNQPQHF.

This rearrangement joins TRBV14 to TRBJ2-3; TCRdb's D gene call, TRBD1, goes unchecked for lack of DNA. The CDR3 has 17 residues. Per the germline V gene, CDR1 is SGHDN and CDR2 is FVKESK. The CDR3 here is CASSQARTAINTDTQYF.

CDR3 in amino acids: CASRVGRGLLEQYF. The chain links TRBV2 to TRBJ2-7. In germline, CDR1 is SNHLY, CDR2 FYNNEI. This CDR3 is 14 amino acids long.

The chain has TRBV29-1 and TRBJ2-7; the D call from TCRdb, TRBD1, cannot be confirmed without DNA. Germline CDR1 and CDR2: SQVTM and ANQGSEA. This CDR3 spans 16 amino acids. The CDR3 loop reads CSVDLSGGLSSYEQYF.

The chain joins TRBV10-2 to TRBJ2-3. Germline V gene sequence: CDR1 WSHSY, CDR2 SAAADI. This CDR3 comprises 13 residues. CDR3 region: CASSEWQTDTQYF.

J is TRBJ1-2 and V is TRBV29-1. Germline lookup yields CDR1 SQVTM and CDR2 ANQGSEA. The CDR3 is 16 residues long. CDR3 residues: CSVEDPQGRTFYGYTF.

This chain links TRBV5-6 with TRBJ1-1. The CDR3 loop spans 16 amino acids. Germline CDR1 is SGHDT and CDR2 is YYEEEE. CDR3 sequence reads: CASSSTKWDMNTEAFF.

The chain uses TRBV28 and TRBJ1-2; TCRdb lists TRBD1, though no DNA is available to test this call. The germline gives CDR1 MDHEN, CDR2 SYDVKM. The CDR3 loop spans 17 amino acids. The CDR3 loop is CASSPRFLSGDEEGYTF.

The chain uses TRBV4-3 and TRBJ1-2. Germline lookup yields CDR1 LGHNA and CDR2 YSLEER. CDR3 size: 16 residues. The CDR3 here is CASSQDRWGWAYGYTF.

The J gene is TRBJ1-5, the V gene TRBV28; absent DNA, TCRdb's TRBD1 call cannot be checked. This CDR3 is built from 15 residues. Germline V lookup: CDR1 MDHEN, CDR2 SYDVKM. The CDR3 protein is CASSPGQGLWAPQHF.

V and J are TRBV4-3 and TRBJ2-7; the TRBD1 assignment by TCRdb is unverifiable without DNA. The length of the CDR3 is 18 residues. Germline V gene data show CDR1 as LGHNA and CDR2 as YSLEER. The chain's CDR3 is CASSQDDRDRGLIYEQYF.

Here the CDR3 reads CASGGSSYNEQFF. The chain employs TRBV12-3 or TRBV12-4 and TRBJ2-1. The CDR3 totals 13 residues.